Below are 22 T cell receptor beta chains sequenced from a single sample in a study of shared clonotypes between healthy human individuals. Naive CD8 cells lacked CD45RO, underwent positive selection for CCR7 and left out terminally differentiated effector memory CD45RA+ cells. Repertoires were generated with immunoSEQ multiplex PCR, while TCRdb's copy carries only in-frame clones and drops some. There are roughly 2,000,000 clones in the sample; around 95% occur only once, and 1.5% to 2% lies in the top ten. The sample comprised naive CD8+ T cells from PBMCs. These receptors all come from a man aged 18 to 29 in good health. Some clones in this sample may be carry-over from other donors' samples.

The J gene is TRBJ1-2, the V gene TRBV9, with D unclear. The CDR3 length is 14 residues. From germline, CDR1 is SGDLS and CDR2 YYNGEE. Trimming shortened V by 4 bases and J by 7 bases, and 17 bases separated the two germline ends. In nucleotides, the CDR3 is TGTGCCAGCAGCCTCGGACCACGGAGGCCTGGCTACACCTTC. It codes for CASSLGPRRPGYTF.

The V gene is TRBV15, the J gene TRBJ1-2, with D possibly matching TRBD1 (6 bases). The V and J ends lost 6 bases and 2 bases respectively, with 10 bases between them. In germline, CDR1 is LNHNV, CDR2 YYDKDF (reference sequence). The CDR3 contains 13 residues. Written as DNA, the CDR3 is TGTGCCACCAGACTAGGGGGAAACTATGGCTACACCTTC. It codes for CATRLGGNYGYTF.

The rearrangement uses TRBV7-6 and TRBJ2-2; D gene unclear. V was cut by 4 bases and J by 5 bases, with 14 bases left in between. The CDR3 runs to 15 residues. Germline CDR1 is SGHVS and CDR2 is FNYEAQ. The DNA for the CDR3 is TGTGCCAGCAGCTCAGAGACGTTCGGAACCGGGGAGCTGTTTTTT. It encodes CASSSETFGTGELFF.

The chain has TRBV6-5 and TRBJ2-1, with D possibly matching TRBD2 (6 bases). The CDR3 runs to 16 residues. Trimming took off 0 bases at V and 7 bases at J, with 16 bases between the two ends. CDR1 MNHEY and CDR2 SVGAGI come from the germline V gene. CDR3 coding DNA: TGTGCCAGCAGTTACTCGATCCGGCCAGGAGGGAATGAGCAGTTCTTC. Translated: CASSYSIRPGGNEQFF.

The V call is TRBV14, the J call TRBJ2-7; TRBD2 agrees at 8 bases. V was pared by 4 bases and J by 3 bases, with 14 bases of the junction left unmatched. The CDR3 is 17 amino acids. Germline CDR1 SGHDN, CDR2 FVKESK. CDR3 nucleotide sequence: TGTGCCAGCAGCCCCCGGGGGGGATGGGGCCCGAACTACGAGCAGTACTTC. Protein: CASSPRGGWGPNYEQYF.

The chain has TRBV7-2 and TRBJ2-7; D unresolved. CDR1 SGHTA and CDR2 FQGNSA come from the germline V gene. V lost 5 bases and J lost 7, with 21 bases in between. The CDR3 runs to 15 residues. The CDR3 bases are TGTGCCAGCAGCCCTCTAGGGTCCAGTGTCTGGGAGCAGTACTTC. It translates to CASSPLGSSVWEQYF. Supplemented by reference TRBV7-2 and TRBJ2-7, the full variable domain reads GAGVSQSPSNKVTEKGKDVELRCDPISGHTALYWYRQSLGQGLEFLIYFQGNSAPDKSGLPSDRFSAERTGGSVSTLTIQRTQQEDSAVYLCASSPLGSSVWEQYFGPGTRLTVT.

As to this clone: A junction end diverges from the germline sequence, so it may reflect a read error. The sample has other DNA sequences that encode this CDR3 too. J is TRBJ2-7 and V is TRBV6-5; 11 bases are a match to TRBD1. The CDR3 consists of 14 residues. In germline, CDR1 is MNHEY, CDR2 SVGAGI. The CDR3 protein is CASSSGQGAQEQYF. CDR3 nucleotides: TGCGCCAGCAGTTCCGGACAGGGGGCGCAAGAGCAGTACTTC.

A remark on this clone: This sample also contains other DNA sequences that code for the same CDR3. This rearrangement joins TRBV11-2 to TRBJ2-7, with 7 nucleotides matching TRBD2. The germline CDR1 and CDR2 sequences are SGHAT and FQNNGV. This CDR3 contains 12 residues. The V segment lost 5 bases and the J segment 3 bases; nucleotides outside the gene matches: 1. The CDR3, as DNA: TGTGCCAGCAGCCGCGGGGGCTACGAGCAGTACTTC. Translated: CASSRGGYEQYF.

Note on this clone: The junction differs from germline at one of its ends, possibly a read error. The chain uses TRBV7-8 and TRBJ2-7, with a tentative D call TRBD2 (6 bases). The CDR3 has 11 amino acids. The V gene's germline CDR1 is SGHVS and CDR2 FQNEAQ. The DNA for the CDR3 is TGTGCCACCAGCGGAGGGGACGAGCAGTACTTC. As protein: CATSGGDEQYF.

This clone appeared a single time. The CDR3 spells CASSPLYQREALSTDTQYF. CDR3 DNA: TGTGCCAGCTCACCGCTGTACCAGCGGGAGGCTTTAAGCACAGATACGCAGTATTTT. J is TRBJ2-3 and V is TRBV18, with TRBD2 identical over 9 bases. Germline-derived CDR1 and CDR2 are KGHSH and LQKENI. The CDR3 contains 19 residues. With V trimmed by 3 bases and J by 0 bases, 13 bases remained unmatched.

The chain carries TRBV6-5 and TRBJ1-1, with D maybe TRBD1 (5 bases). V was pared by 10 bases and J by 5 bases, with 20 bases between. CDR3 length: 14 residues. The V gene's germline CDR1 is MNHEY and CDR2 SVGAGI. The DNA for the CDR3 is TGTGCCACCCTCTTGGGGCGCGGGGGGACTGAAGCTTTCTTT. It encodes CATLLGRGGTEAFF.

This clone was detected only once. The chain uses TRBV5-1 and TRBJ2-7; D is uncertain. The CDR3 loop spans 11 amino acids. Germline V gives CDR1 SGHRS, CDR2 YFSETQ. Deletions cut 4 bases from V and 9 bases from J, with 11 bases between. CDR3 nucleotides: TGCGCCAGCAGCGGGGATGCGAGGCAGTACTTC. Its protein product is CASSGDARQYF.

The chain has TRBV28 and TRBJ2-7; TRBD2 might be the D (5 bases). The germline CDR1 and CDR2 sequences are MDHEN and SYDVKM. The CDR3 sequence is 15 residues long. The germline V and J ends were trimmed by 1 base and 3 bases, with 13 bases remaining between them. CDR3 DNA: TGTGCCAGCAGTTTATCTGTCCCGGCGGGCTACGAGCAGTACTTC. Translation gives CASSLSVPAGYEQYF.

This chain connects TRBV7-6 to TRBJ2-7; D not certain. The CDR3 is made up of 14 amino acids. Trimming stripped 5 bases from V and 6 bases from J, with 17 bases between. Germline-derived CDR1 and CDR2 are SGHVS and FNYEAQ. CDR3 coding DNA: TGTGCCAGCAGCCAACGGATCACTCCCTCCGAGCAGTACTTC. It is translated as CASSQRITPSEQYF.

The chain carries TRBV14 and TRBJ2-3; D gene unclear. The CDR3 totals 14 residues. V lost 5 bases and J 3 bases, leaving 12 bases between the germline ends. Germline CDR1 SGHDN, CDR2 FVKESK. In DNA, the CDR3 is TGTGCCAGCAGCACCGACCGATGGACAGATACGCAGTATTTT. Its translation is CASSTDRWTDTQYF.

The CDR3 region has the DNA TGTGCCAGCAGCAGTTCAGGGGTTTCCTACAATGAGCAGTTCTTC. Amino acids: CASSSSGVSYNEQFF. The rearrangement links TRBV7-9 to TRBJ2-1; D may be TRBD1 (6 bases). V lost 5 bases, J lost 1 base, and 12 bases lay in between. This CDR3 spans 15 amino acids. CDR1 is SEHNR and CDR2 is FQNEAQ in the germline V gene (reference sequence).

This clone was picked up a small number of times. The CDR3 DNA is TGCGCCAGCAGCCAAGGGACAGGGGCCCGCAATCAGCCCCAGCATTTT. It codes for CASSQGTGARNQPQHF. The gene calls are TRBV4-1 and TRBJ1-5; TRBD1 aligns across 9 bases. This CDR3 contains 16 residues. Germline V gene sequence: CDR1 MGHRA, CDR2 YSYEKL. J was trimmed by 2 bases and V by 1 base; bases with no gene match: 3.

A word on this clone: The same CDR3 can be traced to other DNA sequences in this sample. The chain combines TRBV25-1 with TRBJ2-1; D remains unclear. Trimming took 1 base from V and 0 from J, leaving 4 bases between them. Germline CDR1 MGHDK, CDR2 SYGVNS. CDR3 size: 14 residues. As DNA, the CDR3 is TGTGCCAGCAGTGAATGGGGCTCCTACAATGAGCAGTTCTTC. Protein product: CASSEWGSYNEQFF.

The V gene is TRBV7-9, the J gene TRBJ2-7; D gene ambiguous. This CDR3 is built from 12 residues. Trimming left V 1 base short and J 6 bases short, with 7 bases between. In germline, CDR1 is SEHNR, CDR2 FQNEAQ (reference sequence). In nucleotides, the CDR3 is TGTGCCAGCAGCTTAGGTATCCTCGAGCAGTACTTC. This translates into CASSLGILEQYF. The whole variable domain, filled in from reference TRBV7-9 and TRBJ2-7, reads DTGVSQNPRHKITKRGQNVTFRCDPISEHNRLYWYRQTLGQGPEFLTYFQNEAQLEKSRLLSDRFSAERPKGSFSTLEIQRTEQGDSAMYLCASSLGILEQYFGPGTRLTVT.

CDR3 protein: CASTTPSGGPPFF. The CDR3 nucleotides are TGTGCCAGCACCACTCCATCGGGGGGCCCGCCTTTCTTT. The chain is built from TRBV28 and TRBJ1-1, with TRBD1 as a possible D gene (6 bases). Trimming cost V 7 bases and J 12 bases, with 21 bases left between them. The CDR3 length is 13 residues. The germline CDR1 and CDR2 sequences are MDHEN and SYDVKM.

CDR3 DNA sequence: TGTGCCAGCAGCCACGCTGTCGGGGGTATTACAGATACGCAGTATTTT. Its translation: CASSHAVGGITDTQYF. The rearrangement uses TRBV7-9 and TRBJ2-3; weak D call: TRBD2 (6 bases). Germline assignment: CDR1 SEHNR and CDR2 FQNEAQ (reference sequence). The V end was cut by 5 bases, the J end by 3 bases, with 18 bases between. The CDR3 is 16 residues long.

Concerning this clone itself: Other DNA sequences in the same sample also yield this CDR3. The gene calls are TRBV5-4 and TRBJ1-1; 8 nucleotides agree with TRBD1. The junction had 2 bases not matched to a gene; V was cut back by 2 bases and J by 5 bases. CDR1 and CDR2 (germline): SGHNT, YYREEE (reference sequence). The CDR3 length is 13 residues. DNA of the CDR3: TGTGCCAGCAGCTTTACAGGGGGTACTGAAGCTTTCTTT. Amino acid sequence: CASSFTGGTEAFF.